The next 28 T cell receptor beta chains were all read from a single sample in a study of identical twins (dated by TCRdb to the mid-2010s). The library was prepared using 5' RACE. TCRdb lists the instrument as Illumina HiSeq 2000. TCRdb took the public reads, trimmed them with fastp at Q25, ran MiXCR for clone calling and kept in-frame beta chains. All rows with the same CDR3 protein become a single entry with the most common DNA and genes. The sample table lists some 630,000 distinct CDR3 sequences, under 8.5% of them with a count of one. In total, the top ten clones hold around 1.6% of the sample. This same sample was also part of a study on yellow fever vaccine responses in identical twins.

Sequences were obtained from PBMCs. The receptors here all came from a woman under 30 in good health.

This clonotype was seen ten or more times. The chain recombines TRBV12-3 or TRBV12-4 with TRBJ2-1; no definite D call. Trimming cost V 8 bases and J 9 bases, with 20 bases left between them. The CDR3 extends over 14 amino acids. CDR3 sequence reads: CASASSPSLREQFF. The CDR3 DNA reads as TGTGCCAGCGCGAGTTCTCCCTCCCTCCGTGAGCAGTTCTTC.

This clonotype was seen a handful of times. The chain links TRBV7-2 to TRBJ2-1, with 10 bases matching TRBD2. Losses at the gene ends were 4 bases for V and 0 bases for J; bases not matched to a gene: 0. Germline values: CDR1 SGHTA, CDR2 FQGNSA. This CDR3 has 15 residues. The CDR3 DNA is TGTGCCAGCAGCTGGACTAGCGGCTCCTACAATGAGCAGTTCTTC. Translating gives CASSWTSGSYNEQFF.

The V gene is TRBV11-1, the J gene TRBJ2-3; 10 nucleotides agree with TRBD1. Germline assignment: CDR1 SGHAT and CDR2 FQDESV (reference sequence). The junction had 11 bases not matched to a gene; V was cut back by 1 base and J by 4 bases. CDR3 length: 18 residues. CDR3 residues: CASSLDSYGGQGADTQYF. The CDR3 region has the DNA TGTGCCAGCAGCTTAGATTCTTACGGCGGACAGGGGGCAGATACGCAGTATTTT.

This clonotype was counted a few times. This chain links TRBV9 with TRBJ2-1; 7 bases align to TRBD2. J gave up 7 bases and V 3 bases, and 10 bases lay outside the gene matches. Germline CDR1 and CDR2: SGDLS and YYNGEE. The CDR3 is 15 amino acids. The CDR3 coding sequence is TGTGCCAGCAGCGCCCCGGGACTACCCCCAAATGAGCAGTTCTTC. Amino acids: CASSAPGLPPNEQFF.

This clonotype was seen a few times. The chain carries TRBV3-1 and TRBJ1-3; D is uncertain. Per the germline V gene, CDR1 is LGHDT and CDR2 is YNNKEL (reference sequence). The CDR3 sequence is 15 residues long. V was shortened by 5 bases and J by 2 bases, with 13 bases between the two germline ends. The CDR3 bases are TGTGCCAGCAGCGTACGTGATAGGGCTGGAAACACCATATATTTT. It specifies CASSVRDRAGNTIYF. Full variable domain (rest looked up from reference TRBV3-1 and TRBJ1-3): DTAVSQTPKYLVTQMGNDKSIKCEQNLGHDTMYWYKQDSKKFLKIMFSYNNKELIINETVPNRFSPKSPDKAHLNLHINSLELGDSAVYFCASSVRDRAGNTIYFGEGSWLTVV.

There are many counts of this clonotype. This chain joins TRBV10-3 and TRBJ2-1, with D possibly matching TRBD1 (5 bases). The CDR3 covers 16 residues. V lost 0 bases and J 8 bases, leaving 17 bases between the germline ends. CDR1 and CDR2 from the germline V gene are ENHRY and SYGVKD. As DNA, the CDR3 is TGTGCCATCAGTGAGTCTATGGGTGGGGCAAAGGATGAGCAGTTCTTC. This gives the protein CAISESMGGAKDEQFF.

This clonotype was detected ten times or more. V usage is TRBV12-3 or TRBV12-4 and J usage is TRBJ2-7; 8 nucleotides align to TRBD1. Trimming took 6 bases from V and 2 from J; bases not matched to a gene: 6. CDR3 size: 14 residues. CDR3 nucleotides: TGTGCCAGCAGCCCGGGACAGGCCACCTACGAGCAGTACTTC. Encoded protein: CASSPGQATYEQYF.

The chain combines TRBV5-1 with TRBJ2-3, with D possibly TRBD2 on 5 matching bases. The CDR3 loop spans 16 amino acids. V was pared by 4 bases and J by 0 bases, with 15 bases between. CDR1 and CDR2 (germline): SGHRS, YFSETQ. CDR3 nucleotide sequence: TGCGCCAGCAGCCCTCGAGGGCCGGCCAGCACAGATACGCAGTATTTT. It specifies CASSPRGPASTDTQYF.

The rearrangement uses TRBV28 and TRBJ2-1, with D perhaps TRBD1 (5 bases). V shed 5 bases and J shed 0 bases, with 14 bases lying between them. This CDR3 comprises 16 residues. Per the germline V gene, CDR1 is MDHEN and CDR2 is SYDVKM. The CDR3: CASSVRVERSYNEQFF. CDR3 DNA sequence: TGTGCCAGCAGTGTCAGGGTGGAGCGCTCCTACAATGAGCAGTTCTTC.

This clonotype has a handful of counts. This rearrangement joins TRBV5-1 to TRBJ1-1; weak D call: TRBD1 (5 bases). Looked up from germline, CDR1 is SGHRS and CDR2 is YFSETQ. The V gene lost 6 bases and the J gene lost 1 base, with 13 bases spanning the gap. This CDR3 contains 14 residues. The CDR3 loop reads CASTGDSQNTEAFF. The CDR3 region has the DNA TGCGCCAGCACCGGAGACAGCCAGAACACTGAAGCTTTCTTT. Using reference TRBV5-1 and TRBJ1-1 for the parts outside the CDR3, the full variable domain is KAGVTQTPRYLIKTRGQQVTLSCSPISGHRSVSWYQQTPGQGLQFLFEYFSETQRNKGNFPGRFSGRQFSNSRSEMNVSTLELGDSALYLCASTGDSQNTEAFFGQGTRLTVV.

This clonotype appeared many times. The CDR3 coding sequence is TGCGCCAGCAGCTTGAAGGGGACTAGCGGGACCCACGAGCAGTACTTC. Amino acid sequence: CASSLKGTSGTHEQYF. The chain links TRBV5-1 to TRBJ2-7, with TRBD2 matching 13 bases. CDR1 is SGHRS and CDR2 is YFSETQ in the germline V gene. The CDR3 has 16 residues. Trimming took 1 base from V and 5 from J; bases not matched to a gene: 6.

This clonotype was found a few times. The CDR3, as DNA: TGTGCCAGCAGCGCCGACAAGAGCACTGGAAACACCATATATTTT. It translates to CASSADKSTGNTIYF. The V call is TRBV28, the J call TRBJ1-3, with D hard to call. This CDR3 is 15 amino acids long. Germline V CDR1 and CDR2: MDHEN, SYDVKM. Trimming took off 6 bases at V and 2 bases at J, with 14 bases between the two ends. Based on the CDR3 plus reference TRBV28 and TRBJ1-3, the full variable domain is DVKVTQSSRYLVKRTGEKVFLECVQDMDHENMFWYRQDPGLGLRLIYFSYDVKMKEKGDIPEGYSVSREKKERFSLILESASTNQTSMYLCASSADKSTGNTIYFGEGSWLTVV.

This clonotype came up a few times. V gene TRBV4-1 combines with J gene TRBJ1-5; TRBD1 is a possible D gene (6 bases). V lost 0 bases to trimming and J lost 10 bases, with 13 bases between them. CDR1 MGHRA and CDR2 YSYEKL come from the germline V gene. The CDR3 runs to 14 residues. This CDR3 reads CASSQEGAIDPQHF. The CDR3 DNA reads TGCGCCAGCAGCCAAGAGGGGGCCATCGATCCCCAGCATTTT.

This clonotype was observed a few times. This rearrangement joins TRBV5-1 to TRBJ2-7; D perhaps matches TRBD2 (6 bases). The CDR3 runs 15 residues. The germline CDR1 and CDR2 sequences are SGHRS and YFSETQ. The V end was cut by 4 bases, the J end by 2 bases, with 16 bases between. As DNA, the CDR3 is TGCGCCAGCAGCCCCCGGGGGTTCCTCACCTACGAGCAGTACGTC. It yields the protein CASSPRGFLTYEQYV.

Only a few counts were recorded for this clonotype. The chain has TRBV20-1 and TRBJ2-2; D is unresolved. The V end lost 3 bases, the J end lost 5 bases, and 19 bases lay between the germline ends. CDR3 length equals 16 residues. Looked up from germline, CDR1 is DFQATT and CDR2 is SNEGSKA (reference sequence). This CDR3 is CSASLWPRPETGELFF. Here the CDR3 DNA reads TGCAGTGCTAGTCTATGGCCCAGACCGGAGACCGGGGAGCTGTTTTTT.

The chain uses TRBV10-3 and TRBJ2-7; D possibly matches TRBD1 or TRBD2 (6 bases each). V was cut by 0 bases and J by 4 bases, with 13 bases left in between. Germline V gene lookup returns CDR1 ENHRY and CDR2 SYGVKD. The CDR3 spans 15 residues. The CDR3 DNA sequence: TGTGCCATCAGTGAGTCGGGCGGGACACCGTACGAGCAGTACGTC. Amino acids: CAISESGGTPYEQYV.

The V and J genes are TRBV20-1 and TRBJ1-2, with 8 bases lining up with TRBD1. Germline V gene lookup returns CDR1 DFQATT and CDR2 SNEGSKA (reference sequence). This CDR3 is built from 13 residues. J lost 2 bases, V lost 3 bases, and 2 bases had no gene match. The CDR3 sequence is CSASDRGNYGYTF. The CDR3 region has the DNA TGCAGTGCTAGCGACAGGGGAAACTATGGCTACACCTTC.

This clonotype was seen at least ten times. This rearrangement joins TRBV29-1 to TRBJ2-3, with TRBD1 matching over 7 bases. J gave up 1 base and V 6 bases, and 10 bases lay outside the gene matches. Germline CDR1 reads SQVTM; CDR2 reads ANQGSEA. There are 15 residues in the CDR3. The DNA of the CDR3 is TGCAGCGTAGATAAGGACAGGCCCGGCACAGATACGCAGTATTTT. Residues: CSVDKDRPGTDTQYF.

The CDR3 DNA follows: TGCAGTGCTAGCCAGCACACAGATACGCAGTATTTT. This translates into CSASQHTDTQYF. The chain uses TRBV20-1 and TRBJ2-3; D not certain. The V and J ends lost 3 bases and 2 bases respectively, with 6 bases between them. This CDR3 contains 12 residues. The germline CDR1 and CDR2 sequences are DFQATT and SNEGSKA (reference sequence).

This chain joins TRBV5-1 and TRBJ2-3; D gene unclear. Looked up from germline, CDR1 is SGHRS and CDR2 is YFSETQ. The V end was cut by 3 bases, the J end by 2 bases, with 16 bases between. The length of the CDR3 is 16 residues. The CDR3 DNA reads TGCGCCAGCAGCTACCGAGGACGTGTTCCCACAGATACGCAGTATTTT. Translated: CASSYRGRVPTDTQYF.

The chain uses TRBV10-3 and TRBJ2-7, with D perhaps TRBD1 (6 bases). This CDR3 contains 13 residues. Trimming cost V 2 bases and J 7 bases, with 12 bases left between them. CDR1 is ENHRY, CDR2 SYGVKD, per germline. The CDR3 reads CAISEVPGVEQYV. The CDR3 nucleotides are TGTGCCATCAGTGAGGTGCCAGGGGTAGAGCAGTACGTC.

This clonotype showed up many times. The CDR3 here is CATSRSSIRETQYF. In DNA, the CDR3 is TGTGCCACCAGCAGATCATCTATCCGTGAGACCCAGTACTTC. V is TRBV15 and J is TRBJ2-5; D not resolved. Germline V CDR1 and CDR2: LNHNV, YYDKDF (reference sequence). The V and J ends lost 2 bases and 5 bases respectively, with 12 bases between them. The CDR3 has 14 residues. Drawing the rest from reference TRBV15 and TRBJ2-5, the complete variable domain is DAMVIQNPRYQVTQFGKPVTLSCSQTLNHNVMYWYQQKSSQAPKLLFHYYDKDFNNEADTPDNFQSRRPNTSFCFLDIRSPGLGDTAMYLCATSRSSIRETQYFGPGTRLLVL.

This clonotype was found a few times. This chain links TRBV13 with TRBJ2-3; TRBD2 matches at 10 bases. The germline V gene encodes CDR1 PRHDT and CDR2 FYEKMQ (reference sequence). The V gene end was trimmed by 2 bases and the J gene end by 4 bases; junction bases not matched to a gene: 12. The CDR3 sequence is 18 residues long. The CDR3 DNA follows: TGTGCCAGCAGCTTACGGGCTAGCGGGGGCGGAGTAGCAGATACGCAGTATTTT. This sequence encodes CASSLRASGGGVADTQYF.

This clonotype has ten or more counts. This chain joins TRBV12-3 or TRBV12-4 and TRBJ1-1; no clear D gene. The CDR3 covers 12 residues. V lost 6 bases to trimming and J lost 0 bases, with 5 bases between them. The CDR3: CASSLMNTEAFF. DNA for the CDR3: TGTGCCAGCAGCTTAATGAACACTGAAGCTTTCTTT.

The chain recombines TRBV2 with TRBJ2-7, with D possibly being TRBD1 (6 bases). This CDR3 contains 16 residues. In germline, CDR1 is SNHLY, CDR2 FYNNEI. The V end was cut by 3 bases, the J end by 3 bases, with 18 bases between. This chain's CDR3 is CASSEGEQGGIYEQYF. The CDR3 bases are TGTGCCAGCAGTGAGGGAGAACAGGGTGGTATCTACGAGCAGTACTTC.

This chain uses TRBV7-2 with TRBJ2-3; unclear D gene. Germline V gene lookup returns CDR1 SGHTA and CDR2 FQGNSA. The V gene lost 1 base and the J gene lost 6 bases, with 14 bases spanning the gap. This CDR3 has 15 amino acids. The CDR3 reads CASSLGSAPTDTQYF. The CDR3 nucleotides read TGTGCCAGCAGCTTAGGTTCAGCTCCCACGGATACGCAGTATTTT.

Many counts were recorded for this clonotype. The chain joins TRBV7-9 to TRBJ1-1; D is undetermined. CDR1 and CDR2 from the germline V gene are SEHNR and FQNEAQ (reference sequence). Trimming pared 1 base from V and 4 bases from J, leaving 10 bases between. The CDR3 is 14 residues long. CDR3 sequence (DNA): TGTGCCAGCAGCTTAGGCCAAAGGTTCACTGAAGCTTTCTTT. It translates to CASSLGQRFTEAFF.

This clonotype was seen at least ten times. V is TRBV5-1 and J is TRBJ1-5; D is undetermined. This CDR3 region has 14 residues. The V and J ends lost 0 bases and 4 bases respectively, with 8 bases between them. The germline V gene encodes CDR1 SGHRS and CDR2 YFSETQ. Here the CDR3 DNA reads TGCGCCAGCAGCTTGGGCGGTGAGAATCAGCCCCAGCATTTT. Its translation is CASSLGGENQPQHF.